This TCR beta chain is from a study of shared clonotypes between healthy human individuals. Naive CD8 populations comprised CD45RO-negative cells positively selected for CCR7, excluding terminally differentiated effector memory CD45RA+ cells. Per germline, CDR1 LGHNA and CDR2 YNFKEQ. With V trimmed by 5 bases and J by 0 bases, 6 bases remained unmatched. The CDR3 runs to 16 residues. Sequenced by immunoSEQ multiplex PCR; TCRdb stores in-frame clones only, minus some. Of 1.5 million to 2.5 million clones detected, about 95% appear once; the ten largest clones hold 0.95% to 1.5%. The specimen was naive CD8+ T cells sorted from blood. This receptor was taken from a man aged 18 to 35 in good health. V is TRBV4-2 and J is TRBJ2-2, with 7 nucleotides matching TRBD1. CDR3 sequence reads: CASSFGTETNTGELFF. In DNA form, the CDR3 reads TGTGCCAGCAGCTTCGGGACAGAAACGAACACCGGGGAGCTGTTTTTT.